A single sample is the source of the 29 T cell receptor beta chains below, sequenced in a study of blood T cell repertoires in COVID-19. Sequencing used immunoSEQ multiplex PCR; TCRdb keeps in-frame clones, though not all of them. The sample lists approximately 170,000 clones, around 87% occurring once. Sample: peripheral blood. Receptors were obtained from a woman aged 80 or older with COVID-19, enrolled during active disease.

The chain combines TRBV9 with TRBJ2-2; D call uncertain. The CDR3 length is 15 residues. Germline assignment: CDR1 SGDLS and CDR2 YYNGEE. V lost 0 bases and J lost 1, with 7 bases in between. The CDR3 nucleotides are TGTGCCAGCAGCGTAGATCCCGTGAACACCGGGGAGCTGTTTTTT. Translating gives CASSVDPVNTGELFF.

V and J are TRBV7-2 and TRBJ2-1, with 12 nucleotides matching TRBD2. The V and J ends lost 5 bases and 6 bases, in that order; junction bases with no gene match: 8. CDR1 is SGHTA, CDR2 FQGNSA, per germline. The CDR3 contains 16 residues. CDR3 coding DNA: TGTGCCAGCAGCGAGCAGACTAGCGGGAGATCCAATGAGCAGTTCTTC. It specifies CASSEQTSGRSNEQFF.

Only one count was recorded for this clone. The chain carries TRBV3-1 (or the pseudogene TRBV3-2) and TRBJ2-7, with D tentatively TRBD2 (5 bases). V lost 1 base, J lost 2 bases, and 12 bases lay in between. The length of the CDR3 is 15 residues. CDR1 is LGHDT and CDR2 is YNNKEL in the germline V gene (reference sequence). CDR3 amino acids: CASSQGLMGAYEQYF. CDR3 coding DNA: TGTGCCAGCAGCCAAGGTCTGATGGGAGCCTACGAGCAGTACTTC.

The V call is TRBV6-6, the J call TRBJ2-1, with 8 positions matching TRBD2. Trimming removed 5 bases from V and 8 bases from J; junction bases left unmatched: 17. Germline V gene lookup returns CDR1 MNHNY and CDR2 SVGAGI (reference sequence). There are 17 residues in the CDR3. The CDR3 is CASSQIAQAGVSYEQFF. DNA of the CDR3: TGTGCCAGCAGTCAAATTGCCCAAGCGGGAGTTAGTTATGAGCAGTTCTTC.

As DNA, the CDR3 is TGCGCCAGCAGTCAATCTAGGACAGGGGCTGAGCAGTACTTC. As protein: CASSQSRTGAEQYF. The V call is TRBV23-1, the J call TRBJ2-7; 9 bases match TRBD1. TRBV23-1 is an ORF; its function is uncertain. This CDR3 spans 14 amino acids. Trimming cost V 0 bases and J 7 bases; bases outside gene matches: 4.

This clone was detected only a few times. The chain carries TRBV28 and TRBJ1-5, with 9 bases fitting TRBD1. The CDR3 covers 16 residues. The V gene's germline CDR1 is MDHEN and CDR2 SYDVKM. J lost 1 base, V lost 6 bases, and 7 bases had no gene match. CDR3 amino acids: CASRTGGVGSNQPQHF. The CDR3 DNA sequence: TGTGCCAGCAGAACAGGGGGCGTTGGGAGCAATCAGCCCCAGCATTTT. The whole variable domain, remainder taken from reference TRBV28 and TRBJ1-5, is DVKVTQSSRYLVKRTGEKVFLECVQDMDHENMFWYRQDPGLGLRLIYFSYDVKMKEKGDIPEGYSVSREKKERFSLILESASTNQTSMYLCASRTGGVGSNQPQHFGDGTRLSIL.

The chain recombines TRBV9 with TRBJ2-5, with a weak D call TRBD1 (6 bases). Looked up from germline, CDR1 is SGDLS and CDR2 is YYNGEE. Trimming shortened V by 2 bases and J by 0 bases, and 14 bases separated the two germline ends. The CDR3 runs to 16 residues. For the CDR3, the DNA is TGTGCCAGCAGCGTTCGGGCAAACAGGGACCAAGAGACCCAGTACTTC. The encoded protein is CASSVRANRDQETQYF.

The chain uses TRBV7-3 and TRBJ1-6; 7 bases align to TRBD1. CDR1 is SGHTA and CDR2 is FQGTGA in the germline V gene. The V and J ends lost 1 base and 11 bases, in that order; junction bases with no gene match: 5. The CDR3 covers 14 residues. In DNA, the CDR3 is TGTGCCAGCAGCTTAAAAGGGGGCGAGACACCCCTCCACTTT. Translation: CASSLKGGETPLHF.

The rearrangement links TRBV6-5 to TRBJ1-2; perhaps TRBD1 as D (6 bases). The V gene's germline CDR1 is MNHEY and CDR2 SVGAGI. The CDR3 sequence is 13 residues long. Trimming pared 6 bases from V and 6 bases from J, leaving 14 bases between. The CDR3 here is CASSQYKGDGYTF. CDR3 sequence (DNA): TGTGCCAGCAGCCAGTATAAGGGGGATGGCTACACCTTC.

CDR3 in DNA: TGTGCCAGCAGAGATAGACAGGGCTCTAGCACAGATACGCAGTATTTT. Translated, it gives CASRDRQGSSTDTQYF. J is TRBJ2-3 and V is TRBV28; TRBD1 matches 7 bases. This CDR3 has 16 residues. V lost 6 bases and J lost 0; bases outside the gene matches: 9. Germline loops: CDR1 MDHEN, CDR2 SYDVKM.

The V gene is TRBV4-1, the J gene TRBJ1-4, with 8 bases identical to TRBD1. The V gene end was trimmed by 1 base and the J gene end by 5 bases; junction bases not matched to a gene: 3. CDR1 and CDR2 (germline): MGHRA, YSYEKL. The CDR3 contains 15 residues. The CDR3 loop reads CASSQGTGQNEKLFF. CDR3 DNA: TGCGCCAGCAGCCAAGGGACAGGGCAGAATGAAAAACTGTTTTTT.

The chain carries TRBV5-1 and TRBJ2-6; D not resolved. The V gene lost 0 bases and the J gene lost 0 bases, with 7 bases spanning the gap. Germline V gene data show CDR1 as SGHRS and CDR2 as YFSETQ. CDR3 length equals 16 residues. The CDR3 region is CASSLALASGANVLTF. CDR3 sequence (DNA): TGCGCCAGCAGCTTGGCCTTGGCCTCTGGGGCCAACGTCCTGACTTTC.

This clone was seen once. The rearrangement links TRBV28 to TRBJ1-2; weak D call: TRBD1 (6 bases). CDR1 is MDHEN, CDR2 SYDVKM, per germline. Trimming stripped 2 bases from V and 5 bases from J, with 12 bases between. The CDR3 consists of 14 residues. Here the CDR3 DNA reads TGTGCCAGCAGTTTACAGGGGTTCAGATATGGCTACACCTTC. Translated: CASSLQGFRYGYTF.

This clone has only one observation. The rearrangement joins TRBV19 to TRBJ2-7, with TRBD1 as a possible D gene (6 bases). Germline V gene lookup returns CDR1 LNHDA and CDR2 SQIVND (reference sequence). The CDR3 contains 14 residues. Trimming pared 3 bases from V and 2 bases from J, leaving 11 bases between. The CDR3 bases are TGTGCCAGTAGTATTGACCAGGGGACCTACGAGCAGTACTTC. The encoded protein is CASSIDQGTYEQYF.

The genes are TRBV6-5 and TRBJ1-3; perhaps TRBD1 as D (6 bases). V shed 4 bases and J shed 2 bases, with 15 bases lying between them. This CDR3 is 16 amino acids long. Germline CDR1 and CDR2: MNHEY and SVGAGI. The CDR3 protein is CASSSPGGGAGNTIYF. DNA for the CDR3: TGTGCCAGCAGTTCCCCGGGAGGGGGGGCTGGAAACACCATATATTTT.

The sample holds many counts of this clone. The gene calls are TRBV7-9 and TRBJ2-7, with 7 bases fitting TRBD2. The CDR3 runs to 13 residues. The V gene end was trimmed by 4 bases and the J gene end by 4 bases; junction bases not matched to a gene: 4. Germline V gene sequence: CDR1 SEHNR, CDR2 FQNEAQ (reference sequence). CDR3 DNA: TGTGCCAGCAGCTCCGGGAGGATTTACGAGCAGTACTTC. Translated, it gives CASSSGRIYEQYF.

V usage is TRBV18 and J usage is TRBJ2-3, with D maybe TRBD1 (7 bases). There are 19 residues in the CDR3. Germline V gene data show CDR1 as KGHSH and CDR2 as LQKENI. The V end lost 3 bases, the J end lost 2 bases, and 24 bases lay between the germline ends. CDR3 in amino acids: CASSPRISPAGGFTDTQYF. The CDR3 DNA is TGTGCCAGCTCACCCCGAATCAGTCCTGCAGGGGGGTTCACAGATACGCAGTATTTT.

The genes are TRBV9 and TRBJ1-1; D is perhaps TRBD1 (6 bases). The V gene lost 2 bases and the J gene lost 7 bases, with 15 bases spanning the gap. The CDR3 has 14 residues. Germline values: CDR1 SGDLS, CDR2 YYNGEE. CDR3 DNA: TGTGCCAGCAGCGTGCAGGGGCAAGACAATGAAGCTTTCTTT. The encoded protein is CASSVQGQDNEAFF.

The chain is built from TRBV7-9 and TRBJ2-2; D is undetermined. Trimming pared 1 base from V and 0 bases from J, leaving 6 bases between. Germline V gene lookup returns CDR1 SEHNR and CDR2 FQNEAQ (reference sequence). This CDR3 has 15 amino acids. The CDR3 DNA is TGTGCCAGCAGCTTAGGTATCTCGAACACCGGGGAGCTGTTTTTT. Protein sequence: CASSLGISNTGELFF.

The chain joins TRBV7-2 to TRBJ1-5, with D unresolved. The V end was cut by 3 bases, the J end by 3 bases, with 6 bases between. Germline values: CDR1 SGHTA, CDR2 FQGNSA. This CDR3 spans 13 amino acids. In DNA form, the CDR3 reads TGTGCCAGCAGCTTCGACACCAATCAGCCCCAGCATTTT. This codes for CASSFDTNQPQHF.

The chain combines TRBV5-1 with TRBJ2-7; no definite D call. The CDR3 consists of 16 residues. CDR1 and CDR2 from the germline V gene are SGHRS and YFSETQ. V was shortened by 4 bases and J by 5 bases, with 22 bases between the two germline ends. Here the CDR3 reads CASSPGGPTNPHEQYF. CDR3 sequence (DNA): TGCGCCAGCAGCCCGGGTGGCCCTACCAACCCCCACGAGCAGTACTTC.

A few counts support this clone. The CDR3 DNA follows: TGTGCCAGCAGTGAATCCTACGCTGAAGCTTTCTTT. It specifies CASSESYAEAFF. J is TRBJ1-1 and V is TRBV2; D not certain. Germline CDR1 SNHLY, CDR2 FYNNEI. The CDR3 extends over 12 amino acids. V lost 2 bases and J lost 6, with 7 bases in between. Combining the CDR3 with reference TRBV2 and TRBJ1-1 gives the whole variable domain EPEVTQTPSHQVTQMGQEVILRCVPISNHLYFYWYRQILGQKVEFLVSFYNNEISEKSEIFDDQFSVERPDGSNFTLKIRSTKLEDSAMYFCASSESYAEAFFGQGTRLTVV.

V gene TRBV3-1 (or the pseudogene TRBV3-2) combines with J gene TRBJ2-7; 11 nucleotides align to TRBD2. The CDR3 consists of 13 residues. J lost 3 bases, V lost 5 bases, and 0 bases had no gene match. Germline CDR1 reads LGHDT; CDR2 reads YNNKEL (reference sequence). The CDR3 loop is CASSTSGSYEQYF. Here the CDR3 DNA reads TGTGCCAGCAGCACTAGCGGGAGCTACGAGCAGTACTTC.

V is TRBV6-4 and J is TRBJ2-2, with TRBD2 as a possible D gene (6 bases). The CDR3 consists of 15 residues. From germline, CDR1 is MRHNA and CDR2 SNTAGT. Trimming shortened V by 11 bases and J by 0 bases, and 16 bases separated the two germline ends. CDR3 nucleotides: TGTGCCGAGAGGAGGGATGACACGAACACCGGGGAGCTGTTTTTT. Protein: CAERRDDTNTGELFF.

The chain joins TRBV20-1 to TRBJ2-5; D is undetermined. The DNA end lines up better with TRBJ2-7; the J call may be wrong. This CDR3 spans 11 amino acids. Germline CDR1 is DFQATT and CDR2 is SNEGSKA (reference sequence). Here the CDR3 DNA reads TGCAGTGCTAGTCGTTCCTACGAGCAGTACTTC. Translation: CSASRSYEQYF.

J is TRBJ2-7 and V is TRBV2, with unresolved D. This CDR3 spans 11 amino acids. Germline values: CDR1 SNHLY, CDR2 FYNNEI. V lost 6 bases to trimming and J lost 6 bases, with 9 bases between them. The CDR3 spells CASSISSEQYF. The CDR3 coding sequence is TGTGCCAGCAGCATCTCTAGCGAGCAGTACTTC.

The rearrangement joins TRBV15 to TRBJ1-1; tentative D call: TRBD1 (6 bases). V was clipped by 5 bases and J by 5 bases, with 18 bases between them. From germline, CDR1 is LNHNV and CDR2 YYDKDF (reference sequence). CDR3 length equals 15 residues. The CDR3 loop is CATSSQQGPGTEAFF. In DNA, the CDR3 is TGTGCCACCAGCTCCCAACAGGGTCCGGGGACTGAAGCTTTCTTT.

V is TRBV28 and J is TRBJ2-2; D gene unclear. CDR1 is MDHEN and CDR2 is SYDVKM in the germline V gene. V dropped 5 bases and J dropped 6 bases, with 16 bases sitting between them. The CDR3 runs 15 residues. The DNA of the CDR3 is TGTGCCAGCAGTAAAGGAGATAGTGACGCCGGGGAGCTGTTTTTT. Protein sequence: CASSKGDSDAGELFF.

The chain links TRBV4-1 to TRBJ2-3, with a tentative D call TRBD1 (5 bases). This CDR3 region has 15 residues. Germline V gives CDR1 MGHRA, CDR2 YSYEKL. Trimming removed 1 base at V and 6 bases at J, with 14 bases between. The chain's CDR3 is CASSQGLTASDTQYF. CDR3 nucleotide sequence: TGCGCCAGCAGCCAAGGGCTGACAGCTTCGGATACGCAGTATTTT.